A selection of T cell receptor beta chains follows, all from one sample in a study of Graves' ophthalmopathy and Graves' hyperthyroidism. TCRdb ran MiXCR on the multiplex PCR reads and lists one entry per CDR3 protein. The sample lists about 1.1 million distinct CDR3 sequences; about 36% were seen once. The specimen sequenced was peripheral blood or thyroid tissue (not recorded which). The receptors shown here come from an adult man with Graves' hyperthyroidism. CDR3s include the opening cysteine and the closing phenylalanine or tryptophan. The D gene is left open where the match is weak.

TRBJ1-6,.,TRBV25-1,CASSRAGCCSPLHF
TRBJ1-1,.,TRBV7-9,CASSALTGEAFF
TRBJ2-6,.,TRBV7-2,CASSLGPQGSGANVLTF
TRBJ1-2,TRBD1,TRBV4-3,CASSQAGQGAGGYTF
TRBJ2-7,.,TRBV14,CASSQGPGGYEQYF
TRBJ2-7,.,TRBV6-5,CASSGTLDEQYF
TRBJ2-7,.,TRBV7-6,CASSLALKAGEQYF
TRBJ2-7,TRBD2,TRBV29-1,CSVSSGRNYEQYF
TRBJ2-1,TRBD1,TRBV20-1,CSAGPTGEVEQFF
TRBJ2-6,.,TRBV19,CASSIRVSGANVLTF
TRBJ2-5,TRBD1,TRBV7-9,CASSSKLRDRGLLPYKETQYF
TRBJ2-5,TRBD2,TRBV6-2/TRBV6-3,CATHAGLAYQETQYF
TRBJ1-6,TRBD1,TRBV20-1,CSLPRGTGNSPLHF
TRBJ2-5,TRBD2,TRBV7-8,CAWSALAGGPGETQYF
TRBJ1-1,.,TRBV5-1,CASSLGRRAEEAFF
TRBJ1-2,.,TRBV5-6,CASSLEALINYGYTF
TRBJ2-5,.,TRBV29-1,CSARGEIDREGVNQETQYF
TRBJ1-1,.,TRBV29-1,CSLSYGAEAFF
TRBJ1-3,.,TRBV7-2,CASSLVRLSGNTIYF
TRBJ2-5,TRBD1,TRBV29-1,CSVTGTGMETQYF
TRBJ1-4,.,TRBV10-3,CAISESIGGSEKLFF
TRBJ1-2,.,TRBV20-1,CSADTGANYGYTF
TRBJ1-2,TRBD1,TRBV7-2,CASSGTGVAYGYTF
TRBJ2-7,TRBD2,TRBV28,CASSLGGFGQKQYF
TRBJ1-1,TRBD1,TRBV6-6,CASAQGAEAFF
TRBJ2-5,.,TRBV7-2,CASRTGTDAETQYF
TRBJ2-7,.,TRBV2,CASSLDDPLYEQYF
TRBJ1-3,.,TRBV20-1,CSASPLTTDGNTIYF
TRBJ2-7,.,TRBV2,CASSYRTQSHEQYF
TRBJ2-2,.,TRBV6-1,CASSEAGGGNTGELFF
TRBJ1-5,TRBD1,TRBV10-3,CATQDRVLDQPQHF
TRBJ1-5,.,TRBV29-1,CSVFLNTGENQPQHF
TRBJ1-2,.,TRBV29-1,CSVAQQERWRGYTF
TRBJ2-7,.,TRBV5-1,CASSSRRRLSSYEQYF
TRBJ1-2,.,TRBV6-2/TRBV6-3,CASSYGRNYGYTF
TRBJ1-6,.,TRBV7-9,CASSLVGQYNSPLHF
TRBJ2-3,.,TRBV25-1,CAIGSQSTDTQYF
TRBJ1-5,.,TRBV7-2,CASSPILSNQPQHF
TRBJ1-4,TRBD1,TRBV2,CASSVRDRGEANEKLFF
TRBJ2-7,.,TRBV6-6,CASYTDARSPYEQYF
TRBJ1-4,.,TRBV7-2,CASSLSGATNEKLFF
TRBJ2-7,.,TRBV12-3/TRBV12-4,CASSRYYEQYF
TRBJ1-4,.,TRBV7-2,CASKRALSTNEKLFF
TRBJ1-3,.,TRBV29-1,CSVDKGGDSGNTIYF
TRBJ2-5,TRBD2,TRBV7-6,CASSDSGGAGMETQYF
TRBJ1-5,.,TRBV6-6,CASSSRVWSNQPQHF
TRBJ2-5,.,TRBV6-5,CASSYSPYQETQYF
TRBJ2-5,.,TRBV28,CASSLSSDQETQYF
TRBJ1-1,TRBD1,TRBV7-8,CASSGQGVLFTEAFF
TRBJ1-6,.,TRBV20-1,CSPHSRSPLHF
TRBJ2-5,.,TRBV20-1,CSASPRVSYQETQYF
TRBJ2-7,TRBD2,TRBV29-1,CSVVGGGGGTYEQYF